The 30 T cell receptor beta chains below were found in one sample sequenced in a study of blood T cell repertoires in COVID-19. Here immunoSEQ multiplex PCR was the method, and the copy in TCRdb shows in-frame clones only, minus some. The table includes more than 70,000 clones, around 88% detected once. The sequenced material came from peripheral blood. These receptors were collected from a man older than 75 with active or convalescent COVID-19.

V gene TRBV19 combines with J gene TRBJ2-7, with a possible D match to TRBD1 (7 bases). CDR1 is LNHDA and CDR2 is SQIVND in the germline V gene (reference sequence). CDR3 length: 14 amino acids. V was cut by 7 bases and J by 6 bases, with 19 bases left in between. The CDR3 sequence is CASTSTGVGGEQYF. Written as DNA, the CDR3 is TGTGCCAGTACTTCTACAGGGGTCGGGGGCGAGCAGTACTTC. Full variable domain (missing parts from reference TRBV19 and TRBJ2-7): DGGITQSPKYLFRKEGQNVTLSCEQNLNHDAMYWYRQDPGQGLRLIYYSQIVNDFQKGDIAEGYSVSREKKESFPLTVTSAQKNPTAFYLCASTSTGVGGEQYFGPGTRLTVT.

This chain links TRBV13 with TRBJ1-1; D unclear. The CDR3 consists of 13 residues. Germline V CDR1 and CDR2: PRHDT, FYEKMQ (reference sequence). Deletions cut 3 bases from V and 5 bases from J, with 10 bases between. The CDR3 DNA reads as TGTGCCAGCAGCTTGCGGGGAGGGACTGAAGCTTTCTTT. Its translation is CASSLRGGTEAFF. The full variable domain, rest sourced from reference TRBV13 and TRBJ1-1, is AAGVIQSPRHLIKEKRETATLKCYPIPRHDTVYWYQQGPGQDPQFLISFYEKMQSDKGSIPDRFSAQQFSDYHSELNMSSLELGDSALYFCASSLRGGTEAFFGQGTRLTVV.

J is TRBJ1-1 and V is TRBV19, with TRBD1 matching over 11 bases. Per the germline V gene, CDR1 is LNHDA and CDR2 is SQIVND (reference sequence). This CDR3 spans 17 amino acids. The trim removed 1 base at V and 4 bases at J, leaving 8 bases unmatched. The CDR3 region is CASSIVPGTGGITEAFF. CDR3 DNA sequence: TGTGCCAGTAGTATAGTCCCCGGGACAGGGGGGATCACTGAAGCTTTCTTT.

The rearrangement joins TRBV2 to TRBJ1-2; D remains unclear. The CDR3 length is 14 residues. Germline V gene lookup returns CDR1 SNHLY and CDR2 FYNNEI. The V end was cut by 3 bases, the J end by 4 bases, with 12 bases between. The CDR3 sequence: CASSEREGPYGYTF. CDR3 sequence (DNA): TGTGCCAGCAGTGAGCGGGAGGGCCCCTATGGCTACACCTTC.

This clone was found a few times. The chain couples TRBV19 to TRBJ2-7; TRBD2 matches 8 bases. There are 16 residues in the CDR3. Per the germline V gene, CDR1 is LNHDA and CDR2 is SQIVND (reference sequence). V gave up 0 bases and J gave up 5 bases; unmatched junction bases: 9. CDR3 protein: CASSIEGGRTPHEQYF. The DNA for the CDR3 is TGTGCCAGTAGTATAGAGGGCGGGAGGACGCCCCACGAGCAGTACTTC.

The chain employs TRBV5-5 and TRBJ1-1, with 10 bases identical to TRBD1. V trimming: 3 bases; J trimming: 1 base; junction bases outside the gene matches: 6. CDR3 length equals 16 residues. Germline V gene data show CDR1 as SGHKS and CDR2 as YYEKEE (reference sequence). CDR3 DNA sequence: TGTGCCAGCAGCTACGGGACAGGGGTTGGGAACACTGAAGCTTTCTTT. Its protein is CASSYGTGVGNTEAFF.

This rearrangement joins TRBV18 to TRBJ1-3; D unclear. The CDR3 length is 15 residues. The germline V gene encodes CDR1 KGHSH and CDR2 LQKENI. Between the trimmed V and J ends, which lost 3 bases and 0 bases, there was a span of 9 bases. The DNA for the CDR3 is TGTGCCAGCTCACCGCTAGTACGCTCTGGAAACACCATATATTTT. It is translated as CASSPLVRSGNTIYF.

J is TRBJ2-1 and V is TRBV15, with 9 bases that match TRBD2. V shed 0 bases, J shed 4 bases, and the junction held 4 bases outside the gene matches. Germline-derived CDR1 and CDR2 are LNHNV and YYDKDF (reference sequence). The CDR3 loop spans 16 amino acids. The CDR3, as DNA: TGTGCCACCAGCAGAGAAGGTAGCGGGAGTTACAATGAGCAGTTCTTC. It translates to CATSREGSGSYNEQFF. Full variable domain (rest looked up from reference TRBV15 and TRBJ2-1): DAMVIQNPRYQVTQFGKPVTLSCSQTLNHNVMYWYQQKSSQAPKLLFHYYDKDFNNEADTPDNFQSRRPNTSFCFLDIRSPGLGDTAMYLCATSREGSGSYNEQFFGPGTRLTVL.

The rearrangement uses TRBV25-1 and TRBJ2-1, with 8 bases lining up with TRBD1. Germline trimming cut 2 bases from V and 8 bases from J; bases unmatched to any gene: 14. This CDR3 is built from 17 residues. Germline lookup yields CDR1 MGHDK and CDR2 SYGVNS. The CDR3 loop reads CASSEVVGRGRIDEQFF. The CDR3 region has the DNA TGTGCCAGCAGTGAAGTGGTAGGCAGGGGGCGCATCGATGAGCAGTTCTTC.

This rearrangement joins TRBV7-2 to TRBJ2-7, with 14 nucleotides matching TRBD2. The germline gives CDR1 SGHTA, CDR2 FQGNSA. CDR3 length equals 16 residues. Losses at the gene ends were 5 bases for V and 4 bases for J; bases not matched to a gene: 7. The CDR3 protein is CASSVEGTSGSYEQYF. In DNA form, the CDR3 reads TGTGCCAGCAGCGTCGAGGGGACTAGCGGGAGTTACGAGCAGTACTTC.

The V gene is TRBV5-6, the J gene TRBJ2-7; no clear D gene. The germline gives CDR1 SGHDT, CDR2 YYEEEE. V dropped 0 bases and J dropped 5 bases, with 6 bases sitting between them. The CDR3 is 12 amino acids. As DNA, the CDR3 is TGTGCCAGCAGCTTGGCCCGGGACGAGCAGTACTTC. Translated: CASSLARDEQYF.

This rearrangement joins TRBV11-2 to TRBJ1-3; 7 bases are a match to TRBD1. The CDR3 length is 15 residues. The germline V gene encodes CDR1 SGHAT and CDR2 FQNNGV. The J segment lost 9 bases and the V segment lost 5 bases, leaving 13 bases of the junction unmatched. This CDR3 reads CASSQAGTAGFTIYF. CDR3 nucleotide sequence: TGTGCCAGCAGCCAGGCCGGGACAGCCGGATTCACCATATATTTT.

Only one count was recorded for this clone. V usage is TRBV5-1 and J usage is TRBJ1-3, with D maybe TRBD1 (5 bases). From germline, CDR1 is SGHRS and CDR2 YFSETQ. V lost 3 bases and J lost 0, with 22 bases in between. The CDR3 is made up of 19 amino acids. The CDR3 sequence is CASSSDGTEAGRSGNTIYF. The CDR3 coding sequence is TGCGCCAGCAGCTCAGACGGAACCGAGGCAGGGCGCTCTGGAAACACCATATATTTT.

This clone has a single count. The chain has TRBV30 and TRBJ2-7; 7 bases fit TRBD2. The CDR3 sequence is 14 residues long. Germline loops: CDR1 GTSNPN, CDR2 SVGIG (reference sequence). V trimming: 3 bases; J trimming: 0 bases; junction bases outside the gene matches: 5. DNA for the CDR3: TGTGCCTGGAGGTGGGGGACTAACTCCTACGAGCAGTACTTC. It yields the protein CAWRWGTNSYEQYF.

For the CDR3, the DNA is TGCGCCAGCAGCTTGGTGGTAGCGGGGGATTCCTACGAGCAGTACTTC. This codes for CASSLVVAGDSYEQYF. The chain combines TRBV5-1 with TRBJ2-7; TRBD2 matches at 9 bases. After removal of 0 bases from V and 1 base from J, the junction contained 5 bases not matched to a gene. In germline, CDR1 is SGHRS, CDR2 YFSETQ. This CDR3 has 16 amino acids.

The chain is built from TRBV5-1 and TRBJ1-6, with D unclear. V was shortened by 4 bases and J by 8 bases, with 10 bases between the two germline ends. The CDR3 spans 13 residues. CDR1 and CDR2 (germline): SGHRS, YFSETQ. The CDR3 DNA reads TGCGCCAGCAGCCCCGGGAGGGATTCACCCCTCCACTTT. It codes for CASSPGRDSPLHF.

The chain combines TRBV27 with TRBJ2-7, with a weak D call TRBD1 (5 bases). The CDR3 extends over 13 amino acids. V lost 0 bases and J lost 6, with 9 bases in between. Germline V lookup: CDR1 MNHEY, CDR2 SMNVEV (reference sequence). CDR3 residues: CASSLSMGREQYF. CDR3 nucleotides: TGTGCCAGCAGTTTATCCATGGGGCGCGAGCAGTACTTC.

The chain uses TRBV25-1 and TRBJ2-3; D unresolved. The CDR3 length is 13 residues. Trimming removed 2 bases at V and 2 bases at J, with 5 bases between. Germline-derived CDR1 and CDR2 are MGHDK and SYGVNS. In DNA form, the CDR3 reads TGTGCCAGCAGTGAAACCTACACAGATACGCAGTATTTT. Translation gives CASSETYTDTQYF.

This chain connects TRBV5-6 to TRBJ2-1; 7 bases fit TRBD2. The V segment lost 2 bases and the J segment 7 bases; nucleotides outside the gene matches: 0. The CDR3 spans 12 residues. Per the germline V gene, CDR1 is SGHDT and CDR2 is YYEEEE. CDR3 protein: CASSFGGNEQFF. The DNA for the CDR3 is TGTGCCAGCAGCTTCGGGGGGAATGAGCAGTTCTTC. The whole variable domain, remainder taken from reference TRBV5-6 and TRBJ2-1, is DAGVTQSPTHLIKTRGQQVTLRCSPKSGHDTVSWYQQALGQGPQFIFQYYEEEERQRGNFPDRFSGHQFPNYSSELNVNALLLGDSALYLCASSFGGNEQFFGPGTRLTVL.

The chain couples TRBV6-5 to TRBJ2-2; possibly TRBD1 for D (6 bases). There are 14 residues in the CDR3. V gave up 8 bases and J gave up 8 bases, with 18 bases separating them. Germline V gives CDR1 MNHEY, CDR2 SVGAGI. As DNA, the CDR3 is TGTGCCAGCTCCTCGGGACAACTCAGTGGGGAGCTGTTTTTT. Protein sequence: CASSSGQLSGELFF.

The rearrangement uses TRBV4-1 and TRBJ2-7, with TRBD1 matching 8 bases. This CDR3 region has 15 residues. The junction had 5 bases not matched to a gene; V was cut back by 3 bases and J by 1 base. The germline CDR1 and CDR2 sequences are MGHRA and YSYEKL. The CDR3 loop reads CASSHSDRASYEQYF. CDR3 DNA: TGCGCCAGCAGCCACTCGGACAGGGCATCCTACGAGCAGTACTTC.

The chain combines TRBV18 with TRBJ1-2; a weak D match, TRBD1 (6 bases). Looked up from germline, CDR1 is KGHSH and CDR2 is LQKENI. This CDR3 spans 13 amino acids. V was clipped by 6 bases and J by 0 bases, with 8 bases between them. DNA of the CDR3: TGTGCCAGCTCTGGACAGTCTAACTATGGCTACACCTTC. Amino acid sequence: CASSGQSNYGYTF.

This clone has a single count. The chain carries TRBV2 and TRBJ2-1, with a tentative D call TRBD2 (5 bases). CDR3 length: 13 residues. V gave up 7 bases and J gave up 4 bases, with 11 bases separating them. Germline V gene lookup returns CDR1 SNHLY and CDR2 FYNNEI. Written as DNA, the CDR3 is TGTGCCAGCATCGAGGGAAAATACAATGAGCAGTTCTTC. Its protein product is CASIEGKYNEQFF. Based on the CDR3 plus reference TRBV2 and TRBJ2-1, the full variable domain is EPEVTQTPSHQVTQMGQEVILRCVPISNHLYFYWYRQILGQKVEFLVSFYNNEISEKSEIFDDQFSVERPDGSNFTLKIRSTKLEDSAMYFCASIEGKYNEQFFGPGTRLTVL.

The rearrangement uses TRBV2 and TRBJ2-5; D call uncertain. Trimming took off 2 bases at V and 1 base at J, with 11 bases between the two ends. The CDR3 sequence is 15 residues long. Germline CDR1 and CDR2: SNHLY and FYNNEI. The CDR3 region has the DNA TGTGCCAGCAGTGAATCTGCTGGCCCCCAAGAGACCCAGTACTTC. Encoded protein: CASSESAGPQETQYF.

J is TRBJ1-2 and V is TRBV7-9; 7 nucleotides align to TRBD1. The CDR3 length is 12 residues. V lost 9 bases and J lost 7; bases outside the gene matches: 8. In germline, CDR1 is SEHNR, CDR2 FQNEAQ (reference sequence). CDR3 loop: CARGRGITGYTF. The CDR3 DNA follows: TGTGCCAGGGGCAGGGGGATCACTGGCTACACCTTC.

The CDR3 nucleotides are TGTGCCAGCAGTTCTGGACAGGGTGGCTATGGCTACACCTTC. This gives the protein CASSSGQGGYGYTF. The chain couples TRBV6-2 or TRBV6-3 to TRBJ1-2; 8 nucleotides agree with TRBD1. The V gene end was trimmed by 4 bases and the J gene end by 4 bases; junction bases not matched to a gene: 5. Germline values: CDR1 MNHEY, CDR2 SVGEGT. The CDR3 is made up of 14 amino acids.

The chain links TRBV7-2 to TRBJ2-2; no firm D call. CDR1 and CDR2 from the germline V gene are SGHTA and FQGNSA. The CDR3 length is 16 residues. Deletions cut 2 bases from V and 0 bases from J, with 10 bases between. The CDR3, as DNA: TGTGCCAGCAGCTTACTCTCGGTGGCGAACACCGGGGAGCTGTTTTTT. Translation gives CASSLLSVANTGELFF.

The chain uses TRBV4-2 and TRBJ2-1; 8 bases align to TRBD1. V lost 4 bases, J lost 0 bases, and 5 bases stayed unmatched. This CDR3 has 16 amino acids. Germline-derived CDR1 and CDR2 are LGHNA and YNFKEQ. CDR3 sequence: CASSPGQGGSYNEQFF. The CDR3 DNA reads as TGTGCCAGCAGCCCAGGACAGGGTGGCTCCTACAATGAGCAGTTCTTC.

The V and J genes are TRBV6-1 and TRBJ2-7; weak D call: TRBD2 (7 bases). CDR3 length equals 18 residues. Looked up from germline, CDR1 is MNHNS and CDR2 is SASEGT. V was shortened by 1 base and J by 2 bases, with 21 bases between the two germline ends. The CDR3 is CASSEEKVGGLSPYEQYF. CDR3 bases: TGTGCCAGCAGTGAAGAAAAGGTCGGGGGGCTGTCCCCCTACGAGCAGTACTTC.

This rearrangement joins TRBV29-1 to TRBJ2-7, with D possibly TRBD1 on 8 matching bases. Per germline, CDR1 SQVTM and CDR2 ANQGSEA. CDR3 length: 12 amino acids. V lost 3 bases, J lost 8 bases, and 14 bases lay in between. The CDR3 spells CSVDGQGGQQYF. CDR3 bases: TGCAGCGTTGATGGACAGGGAGGGCAGCAGTACTTC.